The clone carrying this T cell receptor (beta chain) was seen at least ten times. Its antigen remains unidentified. The sample originates from a study of T cells after yellow fever vaccination. Study findings and constraints: Abundant bulk-population clonotypes could contaminate the FACS-sorted repertoires. Although most clonotypes did not, a small share appeared in both CD4 and CD8 compartments.

The CDR3 consists of 14 residues. CDR1 is LNHNV and CDR2 is YYDKDF in the germline V gene (reference sequence). Trimming left V 5 bases short and J 10 bases short, with 18 bases between. In TCRdb, the 5' RACE reads were re-called with MiXCR into one record per CDR3 protein. The repertoire includes about 260,000 distinct CDR3 sequences, more than 3.5% of them detected once, and around 19% sits in the top ten. This material consisted of PBMCs, taken 15 days after the yellow fever booster vaccination. The clonotype comes from a man aged 18 to 29 who received the YFV17D yellow fever vaccine. The genes are TRBV15 and TRBJ2-1; D possibly corresponds to TRBD1 (5 bases). The DNA for the CDR3 is TGTGCCACCAGCTACCTGGGGCCGGGCACAGAGCAGTTCTTC. Encoded protein: CATSYLGPGTEQFF.